Presented here are 3 T cell receptor beta chains from one specimen sequenced in a study of identical twins. MiXCR, run by TCRdb on the 5' RACE reads, gives a single entry per CDR3 protein. The sample has about 530,000 distinct CDR3 sequences, 20% to 25% seen once. These data were also filed under a second study, of yellow fever vaccine responses in identical twins.

Sequencing was done on a sample of CD4+ T cells sorted from blood. Receptors were obtained from a woman aged 18 to 35 in good health.

The chain carries TRBV5-1 and TRBJ1-1; tentatively, D is TRBD1 (6 bases). The CDR3 is made up of 10 amino acids. The ends were cut back, 8 bases at V and 7 bases at J, with 9 bases in the middle. Germline assignment: CDR1 SGHRS and CDR2 YFSETQ. CDR3: CARRQVEAFF. As DNA, the CDR3 is TGCGCCAGAAGACAGGTTGAAGCTTTCTTT.

This rearrangement joins TRBV5-1 to TRBJ2-7; tentative D call: TRBD1 (6 bases). The germline V gene encodes CDR1 SGHRS and CDR2 YFSETQ. Trimming took 3 bases from V and 2 from J, leaving 12 bases between them. The CDR3 covers 14 residues. CDR3 amino acids: CASSSQGPPYEQYF. The CDR3 coding sequence is TGCGCCAGCAGCTCACAGGGCCCCCCCTACGAGCAGTACTTC. Filled out from reference TRBV5-1 and TRBJ2-7, the complete variable domain reads KAGVTQTPRYLIKTRGQQVTLSCSPISGHRSVSWYQQTPGQGLQFLFEYFSETQRNKGNFPGRFSGRQFSNSRSEMNVSTLELGDSALYLCASSSQGPPYEQYFGPGTRLTVT.

The sample holds a few counts of this clonotype. The chain recombines TRBV28 with TRBJ2-4; possibly TRBD2 for D (6 bases). V was clipped by 6 bases and J by 1 base, with 13 bases between them. CDR1 MDHEN and CDR2 SYDVKM come from the germline V gene. The CDR3 is 15 amino acids. The DNA for the CDR3 is TGTGCCAGCAGACCCGGGGGTGGGGCCAAAAACATTCAGTACTTC. This gives the protein CASRPGGGAKNIQYF.